Described below is a single TCR beta chain sequence and its context. Its antigen remains unknown. A quantity of about 0.5 to 1 ug RNA underwent reverse transcription using random hexamers. TCRdb recomputed calls from the immunoSEQ multiplex PCR reads with MiXCR, one row per CDR3 protein. The table records around 170,000 distinct CDR3 sequences, approximately 96% of them present only once. These data are taken from a study of CD8 T cells in Susac syndrome. Overall study: Among the Susac syndrome patients sequenced, 5 or 6 had active disease and about eight were in remission. Patients with Susac syndrome had blood drawn and were at that point therapy-naive, on corticosteroids, or on intravenous immunoglobulin alone. Study-wide findings and caveats: CD4+ T cell repertoires in Susac syndrome exhibited no evidence of clonal expansion.

Patients with Susac syndrome showed fulfilment of recently defined diagnostic criteria for definite or probable disease. The CDR3 extends over 11 amino acids. The V and J ends lost 5 bases and 8 bases respectively, with 12 bases between them. From germline, CDR1 is DFQATT and CDR2 SNEGSKA (reference sequence). V is TRBV20-1 and J is TRBJ1-1; the D is unclear. This TCR was sampled from a human donor with Susac syndrome. The source material was CD4+ T cells from PBMCs. CDR3 DNA sequence: TGCAGTGCTCTCAGCCGGGAGGAAGCTTTCTTT. Translated: CSALSREEAFF.